This T cell receptor beta chain originates from a study of cytotoxic CD8 clonotypes in ibrutinib-treated CLL. Study observations and caveats: At progression, clonality fell back toward baseline after rising at ibrutinib response.

To note about this clone: The antigen is not known.

Trimming cost V 2 bases and J 6 bases, with 5 bases left between them. The germline CDR1 and CDR2 sequences are MNHEY and SVGAGI. The length of the CDR3 is 11 residues. Data came from immunoSEQ multiplex PCR; TCRdb stores just in-frame clones and leaves some out. The repertoire holds some 170,000 clones, with more than 70% as singletons. V gene TRBV6-5 combines with J gene TRBJ2-7, with D possibly matching TRBD1 (5 bases). The specimen was PBMCs, collected at disease progression, from a patient treated with ibrutinib. This clonotype originated in a human donor with chronic lymphocytic leukemia. CDR3 coding DNA: TGTGCCAGCAGTTACCAGGGCGAGCAGTACTTC. Translation: CASSYQGEQYF.